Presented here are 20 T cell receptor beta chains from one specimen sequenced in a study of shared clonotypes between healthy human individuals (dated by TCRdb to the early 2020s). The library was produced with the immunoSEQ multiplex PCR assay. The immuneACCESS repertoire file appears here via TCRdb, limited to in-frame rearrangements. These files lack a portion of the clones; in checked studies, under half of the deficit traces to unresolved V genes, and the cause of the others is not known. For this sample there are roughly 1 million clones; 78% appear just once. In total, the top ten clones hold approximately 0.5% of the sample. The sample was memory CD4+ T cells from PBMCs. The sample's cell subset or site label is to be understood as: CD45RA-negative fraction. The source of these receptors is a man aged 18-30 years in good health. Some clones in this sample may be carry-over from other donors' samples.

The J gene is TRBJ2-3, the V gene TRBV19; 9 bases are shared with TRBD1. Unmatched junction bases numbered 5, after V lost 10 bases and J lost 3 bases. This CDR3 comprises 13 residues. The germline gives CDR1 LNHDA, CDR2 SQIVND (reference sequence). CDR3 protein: CATRGQGTDTQYF. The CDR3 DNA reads TGTGCCACCCGTGGACAGGGGACAGATACGCAGTATTTT.

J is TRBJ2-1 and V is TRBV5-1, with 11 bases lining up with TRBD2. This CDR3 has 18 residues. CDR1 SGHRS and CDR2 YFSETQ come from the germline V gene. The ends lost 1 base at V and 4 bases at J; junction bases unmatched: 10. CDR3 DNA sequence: TGCGCCAGCAGCTTGAGGAGTTTGACTAGCGGGGAATACAATGAGCAGTTCTTC. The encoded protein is CASSLRSLTSGEYNEQFF.

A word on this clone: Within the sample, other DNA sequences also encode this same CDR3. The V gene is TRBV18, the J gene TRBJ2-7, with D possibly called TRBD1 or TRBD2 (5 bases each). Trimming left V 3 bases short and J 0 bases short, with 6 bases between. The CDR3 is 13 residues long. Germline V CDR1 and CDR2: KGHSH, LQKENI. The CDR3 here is CASSPGASYEQYF. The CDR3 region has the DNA TGTGCCAGCTCACCCGGGGCCTCCTACGAGCAGTACTTC. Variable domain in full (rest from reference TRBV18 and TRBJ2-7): NAGVMQNPRHLVRRRGQEARLRCSPMKGHSHVYWYRQLPEEGLKFMVYLQKENIIDESGMPKERFSAEFPKEGPSILRIQQVVRGDSAAYFCASSPGASYEQYFGPGTRLTVT.

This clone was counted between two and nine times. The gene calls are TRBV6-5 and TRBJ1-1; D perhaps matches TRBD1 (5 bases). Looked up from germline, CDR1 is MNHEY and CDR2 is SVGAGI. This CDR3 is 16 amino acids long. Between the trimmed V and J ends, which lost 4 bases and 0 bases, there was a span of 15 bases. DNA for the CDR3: TGTGCCAGCAGTTCCCAAGCGGCAGGGTTGAACACTGAAGCTTTCTTT. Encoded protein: CASSSQAAGLNTEAFF.

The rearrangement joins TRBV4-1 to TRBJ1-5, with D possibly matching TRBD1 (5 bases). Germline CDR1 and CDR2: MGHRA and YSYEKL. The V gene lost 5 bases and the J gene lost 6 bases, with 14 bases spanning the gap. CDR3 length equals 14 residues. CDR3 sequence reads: CASSKPGLAQPQHF. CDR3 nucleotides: TGCGCCAGCAGCAAACCGGGGCTAGCTCAGCCCCAGCATTTT.

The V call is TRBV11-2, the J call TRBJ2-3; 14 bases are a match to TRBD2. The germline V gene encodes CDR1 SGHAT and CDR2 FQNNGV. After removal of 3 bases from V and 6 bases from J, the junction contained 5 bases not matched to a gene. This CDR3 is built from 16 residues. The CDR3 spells CASSLGLAGERDTQYF. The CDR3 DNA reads TGTGCCAGCAGCTTGGGACTAGCGGGGGAGAGGGATACGCAGTATTTT.

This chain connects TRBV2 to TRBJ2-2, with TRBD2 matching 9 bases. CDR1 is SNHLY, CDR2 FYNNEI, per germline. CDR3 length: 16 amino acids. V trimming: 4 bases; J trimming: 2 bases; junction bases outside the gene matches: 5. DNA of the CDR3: TGTGCCAGCAGTGCCGAGCTAGCGGGAAACACCGGGGAGCTGTTTTTT. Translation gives CASSAELAGNTGELFF.

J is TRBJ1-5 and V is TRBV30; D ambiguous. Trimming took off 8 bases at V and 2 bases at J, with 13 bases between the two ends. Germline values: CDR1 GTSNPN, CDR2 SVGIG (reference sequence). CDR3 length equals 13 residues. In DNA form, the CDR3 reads TGTGCCATGGCCCTAAGGGGCAATCAGCCCCAGCATTTT. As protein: CAMALRGNQPQHF. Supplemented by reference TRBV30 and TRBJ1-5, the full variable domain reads SQTIHQWPATLVQPVGSPLSLECTVEGTSNPNLYWYRQAAGRGLQLLFYSVGIGQISSEVPQNLSASRPQDRQFILSSKKLLLSDSGFYLCAMALRGNQPQHFGDGTRLSIL.

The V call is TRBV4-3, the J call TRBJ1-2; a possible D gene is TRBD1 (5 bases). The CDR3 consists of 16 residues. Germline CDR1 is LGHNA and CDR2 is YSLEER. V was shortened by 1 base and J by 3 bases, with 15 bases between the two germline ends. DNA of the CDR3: TGCGCCAGCAGCCAAGCTGAATGGGGGTATGACTATGGCTACACCTTC. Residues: CASSQAEWGYDYGYTF.

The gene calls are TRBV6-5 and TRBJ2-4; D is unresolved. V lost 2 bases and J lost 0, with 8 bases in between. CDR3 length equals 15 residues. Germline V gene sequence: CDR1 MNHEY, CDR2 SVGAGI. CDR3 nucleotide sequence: TGTGCCAGCAGTTACAGTAAATTAGCCAAAAACATTCAGTACTTC. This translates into CASSYSKLAKNIQYF.

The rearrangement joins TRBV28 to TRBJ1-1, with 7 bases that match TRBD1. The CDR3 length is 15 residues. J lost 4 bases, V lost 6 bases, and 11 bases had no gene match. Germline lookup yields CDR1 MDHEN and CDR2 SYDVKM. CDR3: CASSSVTGEGTEAFF. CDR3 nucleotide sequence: TGTGCCAGCAGCTCGGTTACAGGGGAGGGCACTGAAGCTTTCTTT.

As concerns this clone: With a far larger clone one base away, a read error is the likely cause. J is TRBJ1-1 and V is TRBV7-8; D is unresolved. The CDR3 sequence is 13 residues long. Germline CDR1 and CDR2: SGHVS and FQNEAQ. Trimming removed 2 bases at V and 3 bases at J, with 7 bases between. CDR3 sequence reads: CASSLRRDTEAFF. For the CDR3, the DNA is TGTGCCAGCAGCTTAAGGCGGGACACTGAAGCTTTCTTT.

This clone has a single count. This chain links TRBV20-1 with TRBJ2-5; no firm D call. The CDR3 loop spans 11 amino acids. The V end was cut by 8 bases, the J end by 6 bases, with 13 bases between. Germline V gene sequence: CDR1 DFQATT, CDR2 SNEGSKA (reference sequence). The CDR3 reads CSYVGGQTQYF. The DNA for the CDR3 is TGCAGTTATGTGGGTGGGCAGACCCAGTACTTC.

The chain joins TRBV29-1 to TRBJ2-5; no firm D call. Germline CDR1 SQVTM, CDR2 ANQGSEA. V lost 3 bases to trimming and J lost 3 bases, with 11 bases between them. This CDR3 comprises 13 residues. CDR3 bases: TGCAGCGTTGACCTCCCGGGTAAAGAGACCCAGTACTTC. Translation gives CSVDLPGKETQYF.

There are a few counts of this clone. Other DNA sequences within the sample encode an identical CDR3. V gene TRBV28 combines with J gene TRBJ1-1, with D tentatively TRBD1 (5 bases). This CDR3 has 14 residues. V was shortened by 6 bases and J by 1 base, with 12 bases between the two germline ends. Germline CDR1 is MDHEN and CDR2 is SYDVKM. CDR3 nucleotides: TGTGCCAGCAGGCGGTGGGGGGAGAACACTGAAGCTTTCTTT. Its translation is CASRRWGENTEAFF.

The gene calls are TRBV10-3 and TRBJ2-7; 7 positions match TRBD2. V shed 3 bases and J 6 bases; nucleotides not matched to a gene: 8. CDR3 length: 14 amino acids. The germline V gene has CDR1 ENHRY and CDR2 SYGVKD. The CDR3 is CAISDLAGVSEQYF. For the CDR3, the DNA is TGTGCCATCAGTGATCTCGCGGGAGTGAGCGAGCAGTACTTC.

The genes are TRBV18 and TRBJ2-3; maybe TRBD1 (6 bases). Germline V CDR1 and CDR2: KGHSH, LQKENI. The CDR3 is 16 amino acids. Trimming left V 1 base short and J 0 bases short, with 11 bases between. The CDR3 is CASSPLGQKSTDTQYF. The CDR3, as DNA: TGTGCCAGCTCACCACTTGGACAGAAGAGCACAGATACGCAGTATTTT. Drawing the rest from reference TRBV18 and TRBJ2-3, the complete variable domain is NAGVMQNPRHLVRRRGQEARLRCSPMKGHSHVYWYRQLPEEGLKFMVYLQKENIIDESGMPKERFSAEFPKEGPSILRIQQVVRGDSAAYFCASSPLGQKSTDTQYFGPGTRLTVL.

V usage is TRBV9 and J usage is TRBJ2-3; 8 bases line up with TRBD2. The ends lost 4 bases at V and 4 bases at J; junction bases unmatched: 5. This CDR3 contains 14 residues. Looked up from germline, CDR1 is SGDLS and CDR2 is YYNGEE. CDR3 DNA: TGTGCCAGCAGCTGGACGGGAGGGCCAGATACGCAGTATTTT. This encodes CASSWTGGPDTQYF.

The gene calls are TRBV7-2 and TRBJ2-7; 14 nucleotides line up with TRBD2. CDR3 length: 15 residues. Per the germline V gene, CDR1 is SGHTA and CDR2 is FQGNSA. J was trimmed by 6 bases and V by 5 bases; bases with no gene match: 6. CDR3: CASSRGLAGVGEQYF. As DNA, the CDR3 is TGTGCCAGCAGCCGGGGACTAGCGGGAGTTGGCGAGCAGTACTTC. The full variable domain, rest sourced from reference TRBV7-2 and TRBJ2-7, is GAGVSQSPSNKVTEKGKDVELRCDPISGHTALYWYRQSLGQGLEFLIYFQGNSAPDKSGLPSDRFSAERTGGSVSTLTIQRTQQEDSAVYLCASSRGLAGVGEQYFGPGTRLTVT.

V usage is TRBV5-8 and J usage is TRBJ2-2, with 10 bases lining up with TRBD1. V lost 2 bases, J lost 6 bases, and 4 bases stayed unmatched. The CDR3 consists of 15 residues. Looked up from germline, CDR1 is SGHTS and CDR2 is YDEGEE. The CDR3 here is CASSFSDRGAGELFF. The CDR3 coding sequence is TGTGCCAGCAGCTTCTCGGACAGGGGGGCCGGGGAGCTGTTTTTT.